A selection of T cell receptor beta chains follows, all from one sample in a study of T cell changes during pregnancy in multiple sclerosis. Sequenced by immunoSEQ multiplex PCR; TCRdb stores in-frame clones only, minus some. The repertoire holds 75,000 to 95,000 clones, approximately 90% seen once, with around 1.7% in the top ten. The source was peripheral blood, collected in the first trimester of pregnancy. The receptor source for this set is a female donor in good health, enrolled as a control in a pregnancy study. The CDR3 runs from the conserved cysteine through the conserved F or W. Fields, in order: D gene, clone size, V gene, J gene, CDR3 protein, CDR3 DNA. D genes are given only for firm matches. Clone size is stated in some rows and not others, as once, few, many or a class when expanded.

>NA|once|TRBV13|TRBJ1-3
CASSLVPDRSSGNTIYF
TGTGCCAGCAGCTTAGTCCCGGACAGATCTTCGGGAAACACCATATATTTT
>NA|NA|TRBV6-6|TRBJ2-7
CASSGVTAYEQYF
TGTGCCAGCTCGGGAGTGACAGCCTACGAGCAGTACTTC
>TRBD1|NA|TRBV5-6|TRBJ1-5
CASSRRGQGVQPQHF
TGTGCCAGCAGCCGCCGAGGACAGGGGGTTCAGCCCCAGCATTTT
>NA|once|TRBV29-1|TRBJ1-2
CSVVGGRGSTENYGYTF
TGCAGCGTTGTTGGAGGGAGAGGGTCGACAGAGAACTATGGCTACACCTTC
>TRBD1|NA|TRBV11-3|TRBJ1-4
CASNSLGRGNEKLFF
TGTGCCAGCAACTCGTTAGGCAGGGGGAATGAAAAACTGTTTTTT
>TRBD1|NA|TRBV7-6|TRBJ1-1
CASSPRGRTGGFGTEAFF
TGTGCCAGCAGCCCCCGGGGAAGGACAGGGGGCTTCGGGACTGAAGCTTTCTTT
>NA|NA|TRBV6-6|TRBJ1-1
CASSSTTGISGTEAFF
TGTGCCAGCAGTTCTACCACAGGGATCTCCGGCACTGAAGCTTTCTTT
>TRBD1|NA|TRBV5-6|TRBJ2-3
CASSSLQGASTDTQYF
TGTGCCAGCAGCTCGCTCCAGGGGGCCAGTACAGATACGCAGTATTTT
>TRBD1|NA|TRBV11-3|TRBJ2-1
CASSSSRDRGVGYHEQFF
TGTGCCAGCAGCTCGTCCCGGGACAGGGGGGTGGGATATCATGAGCAGTTCTTC
>TRBD1|NA|TRBV2|TRBJ2-5
CASRTGFQETQYF
TGTGCCAGCAGGACAGGGTTTCAAGAGACCCAGTACTTC
>NA|NA|TRBV4-3|TRBJ1-1
CASSQGQVNTEAFF
TGCGCCAGCAGCCAAGGACAAGTGAACACTGAAGCTTTCTTT
>NA|few|TRBV19|TRBJ2-7
CASSTLNDRFEQYF
TGTGCCAGTAGTACCCTTAATGACAGGTTCGAGCAGTACTTC
>TRBD2|NA|TRBV6-4|TRBJ2-3
CASSDSPGGTHATDTQYF
TGTGCCAGCAGTGACTCTCCGGGGGGGACCCACGCCACAGATACGCAGTATTTT
>NA|NA|TRBV7-9|TRBJ1-2
CASTDPGGGYGYTF
TGTGCCAGCACCGACCCCGGGGGGGGCTATGGCTACACCTTC
>TRBD1|NA|TRBV19|TRBJ1-2
CASSRGQGNGYTF
TGTGCCAGTAGTAGAGGACAGGGGAATGGCTACACCTTC
>NA|NA|TRBV19|TRBJ2-7
CASSEALAYEQYF
TGTGCCAGTAGTGAGGCACTCGCCTACGAGCAGTACTTC
>NA|NA|TRBV28|TRBJ1-1
CASSWSGPGAEAFF
TGTGCCAGCAGTTGGTCGGGGCCAGGGGCTGAAGCTTTCTTT
>NA|few|TRBV5-4|TRBJ1-1
CASSWKGKDTEAFF
TGTGCCAGCAGCTGGAAGGGGAAGGACACTGAAGCTTTCTTT
>NA|NA|TRBV19|TRBJ1-2
CASSLRQMSIGYTF
TGTGCCAGTAGTCTGCGACAAATGTCAATCGGCTACACCTTC
>NA|NA|TRBV19|TRBJ1-5
CASSITENQPQHF
TGTGCCAGTAGTATCACAGAGAATCAGCCCCAGCATTTT